This T cell receptor beta chain was profiled in a study of T cell responses to AZD1222 COVID-19 vaccine (dated by TCRdb to about 2021). In the study overall: TCR sequencing covered approximately 230 trial participants: 207 given two doses of AZD1222 and about 26 given two doses of MenACWY control vaccine. Trial participants were enrolled by age into 18-55, 56-69 and 70-plus year subgroups, with roughly 160, 29 and 62 TCR-sequenced participants respectively.

The CDR3 regions of human TCRbeta chains were subjected to immunosequencing. In the source study's methods: TCRs in the repertoires were compared against a reference library of SARS-CoV-2-specific TCRs that had been generated with the MIRA antigen-specificity platform. Breadth was defined as the fraction of unique TCRs that were SARS-CoV-2-associated. Depth was defined as the fraction of total T cells that were SARS-CoV-2-associated. Using the MIRA data, every spike-specific TCR was mapped to the spike region that the TCR reacted to and assigned to either a CD4 or a CD8 class. Log10-transformed breadth and depth values were compared by one-way ANOVA with Sidak's multiple comparisons tests. Sourced from immuneACCESS, this table was stored by TCRdb with only in-frame sequences that have V and J called. A share of the clones is absent; for the studies checked, an unresolved V gene accounts for under half, and the remainder has no known explanation. V and J calls and clone size are as listed in that table; D and trimming were resolved from the DNA. A total of about 160,000 clones appear in this sample, 85% to 95% of them only once. Roughly 4.6% of the sample comes from the top ten.

Beyond this particular receptor, the publication reports: The 56-69-year group was small, and its depth increase did not reach significance, likely because of low power. A significant rise in spike-specific TCR breadth and depth was observed after two AZD1222 doses relative to day 0 and relative to MenACWY recipients. Because no day 14 peak-response samples were available, the repertoires could be characterized only after the peak T cell response. Participants were mostly white British and included more females than males, and it was suggested by the authors that clonal diversity may have been underestimated. Reportedly, close to half of the unique spike-specific TCRs recognized epitopes lying outside the regions that are mutated in the B.1.351 and B.1.1.7 variants. Vaccine-associated CD4 TCRs spanned the whole spike protein, with dominant responses in regions 160-218 and 743-854. Only six AZD1222 recipients were SARS-CoV-2 seropositive at baseline, limiting conclusions about previously exposed vaccinees.

The time point label, as the study defines it: about 28 days (+/-7) after the second vaccine dose. Because spike-specific TCR depth and breadth did not differ between the two schedules, AZD1222 recipients who got a second dose at roughly 4 weeks were pooled with those who got a second dose at roughly 12 weeks. Samples from vaccinated people were obtained from the UK trials COV001 and COV002, which included a single-blind randomized controlled phase 2/3 trial of AZD1222 (ChAdOx1 nCoV-19) in healthy adults. For TCRbeta chain sequencing, PBMC samples from trial participants were taken at day 0 and at day 28 after the second dose. Worth noting for this clone: Its antigen is currently not known. One base away there is no much larger clone; base qualities are not given.

This sample comprised peripheral blood, obtained 28 days after the second AZD1222 dose. This receptor was identified in an adult who received the AZD1222 COVID-19 vaccine.

The CDR3 region has the sequence CASRPSREGTGELFF. The DNA sequence reads TGTGCCAGCAGGCCATCGCGGGAGGGCACCGGGGAGCTGTTTTTT. The sequence is built from TRBV7-2 and TRBJ2-2, and TRBD2 aligns with 9 junction nucleotides. The germline V and J ends show losses of 6 bases and 4 bases respectively, and no gene match explains 6 bases of the junction. The germline V gene yields SGHTA for CDR1 and FQGNSA for CDR2. Including the terminal cysteine and phenylalanine, the CDR3 comprises 15 residues. Of all the DNA, just the CDR3 is kept, 45 bases in frame from base 1.